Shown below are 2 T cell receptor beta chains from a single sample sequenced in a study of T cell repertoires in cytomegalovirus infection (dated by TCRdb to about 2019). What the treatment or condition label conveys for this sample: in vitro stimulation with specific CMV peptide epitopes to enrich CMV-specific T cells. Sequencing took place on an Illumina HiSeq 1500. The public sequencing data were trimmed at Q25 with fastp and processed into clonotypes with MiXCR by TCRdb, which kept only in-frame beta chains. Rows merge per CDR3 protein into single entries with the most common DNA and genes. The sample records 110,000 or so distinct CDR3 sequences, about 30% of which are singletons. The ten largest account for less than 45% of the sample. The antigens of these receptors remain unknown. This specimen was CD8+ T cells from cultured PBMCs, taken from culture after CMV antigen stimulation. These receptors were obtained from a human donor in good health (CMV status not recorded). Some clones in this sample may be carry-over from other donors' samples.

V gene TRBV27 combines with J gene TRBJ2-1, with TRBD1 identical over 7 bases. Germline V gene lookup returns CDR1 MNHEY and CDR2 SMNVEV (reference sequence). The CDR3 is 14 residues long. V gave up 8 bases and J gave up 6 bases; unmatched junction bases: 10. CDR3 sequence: CASGSADRANEQFF. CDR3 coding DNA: TGTGCCAGCGGAAGTGCTGACAGGGCCAATGAGCAGTTCTTC.

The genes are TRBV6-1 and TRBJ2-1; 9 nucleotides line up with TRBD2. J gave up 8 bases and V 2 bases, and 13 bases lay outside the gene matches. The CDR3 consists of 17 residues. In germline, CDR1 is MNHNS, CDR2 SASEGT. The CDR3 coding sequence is TGTGCCAGCAGTGAACACGATTCGGCGGGGGGGCAGGATGAGCAGTTCTTC. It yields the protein CASSEHDSAGGQDEQFF.